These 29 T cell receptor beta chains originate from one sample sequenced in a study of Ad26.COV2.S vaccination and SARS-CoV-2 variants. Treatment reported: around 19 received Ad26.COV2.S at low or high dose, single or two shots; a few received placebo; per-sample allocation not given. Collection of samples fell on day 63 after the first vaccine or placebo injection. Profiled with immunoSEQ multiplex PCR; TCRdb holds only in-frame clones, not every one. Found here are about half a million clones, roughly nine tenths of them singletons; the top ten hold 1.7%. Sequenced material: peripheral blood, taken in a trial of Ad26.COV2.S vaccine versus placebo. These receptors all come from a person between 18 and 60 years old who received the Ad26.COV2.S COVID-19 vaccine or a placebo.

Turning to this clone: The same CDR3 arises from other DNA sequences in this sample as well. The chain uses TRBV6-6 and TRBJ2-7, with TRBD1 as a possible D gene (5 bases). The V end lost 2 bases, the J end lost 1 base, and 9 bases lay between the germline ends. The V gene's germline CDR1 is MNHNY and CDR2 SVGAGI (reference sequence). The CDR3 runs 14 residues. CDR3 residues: CASSYGQGSYEQYF. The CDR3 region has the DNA TGTGCCAGCAGTTACGGGCAGGGTTCCTACGAGCAGTACTTC.

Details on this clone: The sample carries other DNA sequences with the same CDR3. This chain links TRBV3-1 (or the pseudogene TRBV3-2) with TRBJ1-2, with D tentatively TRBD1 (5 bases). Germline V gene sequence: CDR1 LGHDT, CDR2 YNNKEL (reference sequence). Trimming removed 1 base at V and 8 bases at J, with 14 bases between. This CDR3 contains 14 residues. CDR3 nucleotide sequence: TGTGCCAGCAGCCAAGGGGCAGGGTTGCGCGGCTACACCTTC. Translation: CASSQGAGLRGYTF.

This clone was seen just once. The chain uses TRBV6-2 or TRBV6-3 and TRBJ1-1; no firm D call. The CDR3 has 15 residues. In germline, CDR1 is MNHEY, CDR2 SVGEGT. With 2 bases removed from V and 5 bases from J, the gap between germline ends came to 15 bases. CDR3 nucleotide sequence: TGTGCCAGCAGTTACCCCGAGATGGGTCAGACTGAAGCTTTCTTT. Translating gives CASSYPEMGQTEAFF.

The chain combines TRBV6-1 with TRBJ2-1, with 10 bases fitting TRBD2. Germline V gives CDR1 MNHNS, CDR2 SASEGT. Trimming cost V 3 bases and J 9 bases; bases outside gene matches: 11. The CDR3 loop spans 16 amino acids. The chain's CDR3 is CASSEEQLAGPREQFF. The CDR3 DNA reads TGTGCCAGCAGTGAGGAACAACTAGCGGGGCCCCGTGAGCAGTTCTTC.

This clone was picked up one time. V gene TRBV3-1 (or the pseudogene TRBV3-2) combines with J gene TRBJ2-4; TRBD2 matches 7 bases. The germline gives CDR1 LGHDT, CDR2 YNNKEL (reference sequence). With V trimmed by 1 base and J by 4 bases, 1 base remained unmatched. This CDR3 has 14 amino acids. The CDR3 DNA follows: TGTGCCAGCAGCCAAGGGGGGGGAAAAAACATTCAGTACTTC. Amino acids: CASSQGGGKNIQYF.

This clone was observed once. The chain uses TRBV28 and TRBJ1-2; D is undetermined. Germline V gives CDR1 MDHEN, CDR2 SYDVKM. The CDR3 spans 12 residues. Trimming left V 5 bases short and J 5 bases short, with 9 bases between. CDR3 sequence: CASSPGPYGYTF. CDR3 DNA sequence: TGTGCCAGCAGTCCAGGACCGTATGGCTACACCTTC.

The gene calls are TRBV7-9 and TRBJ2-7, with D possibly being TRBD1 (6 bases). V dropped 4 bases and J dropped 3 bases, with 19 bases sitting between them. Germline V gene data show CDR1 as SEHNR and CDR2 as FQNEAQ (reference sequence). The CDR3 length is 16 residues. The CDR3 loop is CASSSWIGTLFYEQYF. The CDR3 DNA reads TGTGCCAGCAGCTCATGGATTGGGACACTTTTCTACGAGCAGTACTTC.

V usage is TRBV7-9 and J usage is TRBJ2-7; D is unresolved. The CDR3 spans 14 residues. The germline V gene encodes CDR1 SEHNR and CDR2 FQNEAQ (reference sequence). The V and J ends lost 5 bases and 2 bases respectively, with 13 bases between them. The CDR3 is CASSPQSIAYEQYF. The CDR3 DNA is TGTGCCAGCAGCCCCCAATCCATCGCCTACGAGCAGTACTTC.

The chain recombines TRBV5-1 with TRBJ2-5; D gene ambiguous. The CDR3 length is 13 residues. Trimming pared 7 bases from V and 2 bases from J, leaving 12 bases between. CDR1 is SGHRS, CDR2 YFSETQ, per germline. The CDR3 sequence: CASRLSAQETQYF. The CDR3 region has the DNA TGCGCCAGCCGCCTCAGCGCGCAAGAGACCCAGTACTTC.

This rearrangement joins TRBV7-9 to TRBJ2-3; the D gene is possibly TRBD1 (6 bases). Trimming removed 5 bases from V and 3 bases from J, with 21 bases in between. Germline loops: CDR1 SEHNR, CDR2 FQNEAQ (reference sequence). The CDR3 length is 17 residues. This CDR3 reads CASSLNMDSWGTDTQYF. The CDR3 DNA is TGTGCCAGCAGCCTTAACATGGACAGTTGGGGAACAGATACGCAGTATTTT.

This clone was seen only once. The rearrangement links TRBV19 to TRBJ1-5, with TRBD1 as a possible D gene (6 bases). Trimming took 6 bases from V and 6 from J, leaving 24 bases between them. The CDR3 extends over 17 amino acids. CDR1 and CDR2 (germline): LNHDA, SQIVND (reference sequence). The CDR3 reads CASSRKDSRIIPQPQHF. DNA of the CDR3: TGTGCCAGTAGCCGCAAGGACAGTCGGATTATCCCTCAGCCCCAGCATTTT.

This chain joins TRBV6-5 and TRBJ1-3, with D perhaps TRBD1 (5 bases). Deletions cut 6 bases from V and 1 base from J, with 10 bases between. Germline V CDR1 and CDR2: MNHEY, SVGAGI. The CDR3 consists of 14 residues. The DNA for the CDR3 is TGTGCCAGCAGACCGACAGCGTCTGGAAACACCATATATTTT. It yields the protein CASRPTASGNTIYF.

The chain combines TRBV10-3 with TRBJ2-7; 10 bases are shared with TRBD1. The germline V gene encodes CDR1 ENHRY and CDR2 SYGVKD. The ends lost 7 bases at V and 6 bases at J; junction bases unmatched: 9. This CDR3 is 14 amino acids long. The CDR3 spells CAITHDRGQGEQYF. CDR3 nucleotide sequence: TGTGCCATCACCCACGACAGGGGGCAGGGCGAGCAGTACTTC.

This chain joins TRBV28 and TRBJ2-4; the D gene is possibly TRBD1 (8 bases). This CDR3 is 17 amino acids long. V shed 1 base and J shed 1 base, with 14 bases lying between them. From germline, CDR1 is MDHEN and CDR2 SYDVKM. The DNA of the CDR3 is TGTGCCAGCAGTTTATACAGGGGGGGTTGGGCCAAAAACATTCAGTACTTC. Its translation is CASSLYRGGWAKNIQYF.

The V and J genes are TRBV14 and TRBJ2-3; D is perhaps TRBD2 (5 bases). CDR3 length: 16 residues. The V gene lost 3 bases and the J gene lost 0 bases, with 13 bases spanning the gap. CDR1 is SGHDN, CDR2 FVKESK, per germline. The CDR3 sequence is CASSQSMAGSTDTQYF. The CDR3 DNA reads TGTGCCAGCAGCCAGTCGATGGCGGGTAGCACAGATACGCAGTATTTT.

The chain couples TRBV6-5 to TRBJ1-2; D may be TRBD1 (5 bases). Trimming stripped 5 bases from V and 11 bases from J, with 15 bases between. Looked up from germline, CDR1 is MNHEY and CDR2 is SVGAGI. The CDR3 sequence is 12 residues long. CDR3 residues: CASSREGLLYTF. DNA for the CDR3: TGTGCCAGCAGTAGAGAGGGGCTATTATACACCTTC.

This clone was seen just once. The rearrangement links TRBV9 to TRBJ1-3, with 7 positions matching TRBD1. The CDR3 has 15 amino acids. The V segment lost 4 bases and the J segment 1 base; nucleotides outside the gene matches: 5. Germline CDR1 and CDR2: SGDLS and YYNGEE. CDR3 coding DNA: TGTGCCAGCAGCCCTACAGGGGTTTCTGGAAACACCATATATTTT. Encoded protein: CASSPTGVSGNTIYF.

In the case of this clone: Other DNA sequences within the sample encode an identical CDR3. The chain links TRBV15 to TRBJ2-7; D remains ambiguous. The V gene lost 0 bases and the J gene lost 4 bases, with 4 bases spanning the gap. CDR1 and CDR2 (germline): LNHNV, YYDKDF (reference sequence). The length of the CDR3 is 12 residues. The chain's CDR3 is CATSRDFYEQYF. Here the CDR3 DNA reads TGTGCCACCAGCAGAGATTTTTACGAGCAGTACTTC.

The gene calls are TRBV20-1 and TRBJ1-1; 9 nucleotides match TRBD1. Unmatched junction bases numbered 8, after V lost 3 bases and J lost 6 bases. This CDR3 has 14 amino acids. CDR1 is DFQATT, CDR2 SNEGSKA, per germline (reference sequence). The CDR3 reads CSASDRDRAPEAFF. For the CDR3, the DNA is TGCAGTGCTAGTGACCGGGACAGGGCGCCTGAAGCTTTCTTT.

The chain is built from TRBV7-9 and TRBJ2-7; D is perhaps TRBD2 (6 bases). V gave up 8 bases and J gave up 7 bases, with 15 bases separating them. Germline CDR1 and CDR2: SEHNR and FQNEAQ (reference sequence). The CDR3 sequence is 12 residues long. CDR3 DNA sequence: TGTGCCAGCGGAGGGGCCCCGAGGGAGCAGTACTTC. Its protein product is CASGGAPREQYF.

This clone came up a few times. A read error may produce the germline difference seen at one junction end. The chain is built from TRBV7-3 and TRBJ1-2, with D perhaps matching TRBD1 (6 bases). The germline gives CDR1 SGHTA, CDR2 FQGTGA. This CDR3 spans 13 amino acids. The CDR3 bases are TGTGCCAGCAGCCTAACAGGGAGAGACGGCTACACCTTC. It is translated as CASSLTGRDGYTF.

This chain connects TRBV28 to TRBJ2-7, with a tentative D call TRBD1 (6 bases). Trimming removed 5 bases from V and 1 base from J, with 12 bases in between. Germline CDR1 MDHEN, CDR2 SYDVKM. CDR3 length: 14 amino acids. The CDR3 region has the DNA TGTGCCAGCAGTCAGGGGTTAGGGTCCTACGAGCAGTACTTC. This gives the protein CASSQGLGSYEQYF.

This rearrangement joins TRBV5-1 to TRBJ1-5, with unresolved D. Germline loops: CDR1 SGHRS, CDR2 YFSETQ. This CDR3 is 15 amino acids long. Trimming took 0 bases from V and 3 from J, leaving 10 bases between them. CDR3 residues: CASSLAGQLNQPQHF. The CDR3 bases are TGCGCCAGCAGCTTGGCCGGGCAGCTCAATCAGCCCCAGCATTTT.

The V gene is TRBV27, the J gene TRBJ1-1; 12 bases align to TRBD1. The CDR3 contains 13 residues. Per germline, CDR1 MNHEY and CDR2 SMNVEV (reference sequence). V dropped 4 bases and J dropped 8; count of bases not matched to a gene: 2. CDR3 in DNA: TGTGCCAGCAGTTGGGACAGGGGGCGCGAAGCTTTCTTT. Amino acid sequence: CASSWDRGREAFF.

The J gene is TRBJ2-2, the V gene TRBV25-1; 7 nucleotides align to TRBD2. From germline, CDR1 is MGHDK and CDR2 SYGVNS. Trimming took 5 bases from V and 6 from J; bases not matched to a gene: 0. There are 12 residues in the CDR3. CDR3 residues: CASSSGAGELFF. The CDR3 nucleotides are TGTGCCAGCAGTAGCGGGGCCGGGGAGCTGTTTTTT. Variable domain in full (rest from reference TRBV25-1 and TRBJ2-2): EADIYQTPRYLVIGTGKKITLECSQTMGHDKMYWYQQDPGMELHLIHYSYGVNSTEKGDLSSESTVSRIRTEHFPLTLESARPSHTSQYLCASSSGAGELFFGEGSRLTVL.

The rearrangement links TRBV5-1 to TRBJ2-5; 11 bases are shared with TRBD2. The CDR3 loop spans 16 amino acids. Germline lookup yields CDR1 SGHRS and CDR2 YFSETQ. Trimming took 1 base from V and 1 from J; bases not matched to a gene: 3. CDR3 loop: CASSLSLAGGQETQYF. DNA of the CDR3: TGCGCCAGCAGCTTGAGTCTAGCGGGGGGCCAAGAGACCCAGTACTTC. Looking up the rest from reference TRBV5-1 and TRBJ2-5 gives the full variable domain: KAGVTQTPRYLIKTRGQQVTLSCSPISGHRSVSWYQQTPGQGLQFLFEYFSETQRNKGNFPGRFSGRQFSNSRSEMNVSTLELGDSALYLCASSLSLAGGQETQYFGPGTRLLVL.

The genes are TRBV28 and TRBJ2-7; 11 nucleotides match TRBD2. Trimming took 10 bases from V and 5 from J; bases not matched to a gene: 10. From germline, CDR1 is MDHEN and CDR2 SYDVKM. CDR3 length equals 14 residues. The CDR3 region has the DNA TGTGCCACCTTACGGACTAGCGGGTACCACGAGCAGTACTTC. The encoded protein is CATLRTSGYHEQYF. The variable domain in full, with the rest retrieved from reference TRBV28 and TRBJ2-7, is DVKVTQSSRYLVKRTGEKVFLECVQDMDHENMFWYRQDPGLGLRLIYFSYDVKMKEKGDIPEGYSVSREKKERFSLILESASTNQTSMYLCATLRTSGYHEQYFGPGTRLTVT.

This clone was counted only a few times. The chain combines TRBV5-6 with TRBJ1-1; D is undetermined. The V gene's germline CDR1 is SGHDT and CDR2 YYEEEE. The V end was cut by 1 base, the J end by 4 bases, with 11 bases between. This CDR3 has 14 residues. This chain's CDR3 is CASSLLGWSTEAFF. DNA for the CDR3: TGTGCCAGCAGCTTGTTGGGCTGGAGCACTGAAGCTTTCTTT.

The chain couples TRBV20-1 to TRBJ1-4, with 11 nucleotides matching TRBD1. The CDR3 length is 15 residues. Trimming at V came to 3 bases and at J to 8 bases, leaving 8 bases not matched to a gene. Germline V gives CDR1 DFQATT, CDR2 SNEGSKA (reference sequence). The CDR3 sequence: CSASGRTGGREKLFF. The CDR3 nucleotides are TGCAGTGCTAGTGGTCGGACAGGGGGCAGAGAAAAACTGTTTTTT.